These 13 T cell receptor beta chains originate from one sample sequenced in a study of T-cell memory formation after mild COVID-19. TCRdb re-derived calls from the 5' RACE reads in MiXCR, one entry per CDR3 protein. Seen here are around 300,000 distinct CDR3 sequences, approximately 19% observed once, and the top ten hold more than 20%. Sequenced material: PBMCs or a T cell subset sorted from them (not recorded which). The receptors here all came from a man aged 18 to 35 who had mild COVID-19 (a few samples of this study predate the infection). Cell type and time point are not known.

The chain joins TRBV20-1 to TRBJ2-7; the D gene could be TRBD1 or TRBD2 (5 bases each). Germline V gene data show CDR1 as DFQATT and CDR2 as SNEGSKA (reference sequence). Between the trimmed V and J ends, which lost 8 bases and 10 bases, there was a span of 18 bases. This CDR3 is built from 11 residues. The CDR3 is CSCFRDPGQYV. For the CDR3, the DNA is TGCAGTTGCTTCCGGGACCCCGGTCAGTACGTC.

This clonotype was seen only a few times. The CDR3 region is CASSYGVVGTEAFF. DNA for the CDR3: TGTGCCAGCAGTTACGGGGTAGTGGGGACTGAAGCTTTCTTT. The chain carries TRBV6-5 and TRBJ1-1, with D unresolved. CDR1 is MNHEY and CDR2 is SVGAGI in the germline V gene. V lost 2 bases and J 5 bases, leaving 12 bases between the germline ends. The CDR3 length is 14 residues.

This clonotype turned up a few times. The rearrangement joins TRBV24-1 to TRBJ2-3; 7 bases are shared with TRBD1. Germline trimming cut 10 bases from V and 2 bases from J; bases unmatched to any gene: 11. This CDR3 comprises 15 residues. The germline gives CDR1 KGHDR, CDR2 SFDVKD. The CDR3 here is CATQPGTEDTDTQYF. The CDR3 coding sequence is TGTGCCACTCAACCCGGGACAGAAGACACAGATACGCAGTATTTT.

This chain links TRBV9 with TRBJ2-5, with TRBD1 matching 8 bases. Germline V CDR1 and CDR2: SGDLS, YYNGEE. The CDR3 covers 14 residues. V dropped 0 bases and J dropped 7; count of bases not matched to a gene: 5. The CDR3 nucleotides read TGTGCCAGCAGCGTAGCTAGAGACAGGGGGACCCAGTACTTC. Protein: CASSVARDRGTQYF.

This clonotype has a handful of counts. The chain couples TRBV20-1 to TRBJ2-7; maybe TRBD1 (5 bases). Trimming shortened V by 3 bases and J by 0 bases, and 15 bases separated the two germline ends. The CDR3 runs 15 residues. Germline lookup yields CDR1 DFQATT and CDR2 SNEGSKA (reference sequence). The DNA for the CDR3 is TGCAGTGCTAGTGAATTTATTGACAGCTCCTACGAGCAGTACTTC. Its protein product is CSASEFIDSSYEQYF.

This clonotype has more than one count but fewer than ten. The CDR3 coding sequence is TGTGCCAGCAGCTGGAGCCCGCAAGAGACCCAGTACTTC. Translating it yields CASSWSPQETQYF. V and J are TRBV7-2 and TRBJ2-5; no firm D call. Trimming left V 4 bases short and J 2 bases short, with 8 bases between. The CDR3 loop spans 13 amino acids. Germline V lookup: CDR1 SGHTA, CDR2 FQGNSA.

This clonotype was seen more than once but under ten times. CDR3 bases: TGTGCCAGCAGGGGGAACACTGGGACCCAGTACTTC. Its protein product is CASRGNTGTQYF. This sequence joins TRBV5-6 and TRBJ2-5; D unresolved. The CDR3 contains 12 residues. Trimming stripped 5 bases from V and 7 bases from J, with 12 bases between. CDR1 SGHDT and CDR2 YYEEEE come from the germline V gene.

This clonotype was seen a handful of times. This chain links TRBV4-3 with TRBJ1-1; a weak D match, TRBD1 (5 bases). The CDR3 is 15 amino acids. Germline V gene lookup returns CDR1 LGHNA and CDR2 YSLEER. V gave up 2 bases and J gave up 4 bases, with 14 bases separating them. The CDR3 region is CASSQKGLGSTEAFF. CDR3 bases: TGCGCCAGCAGCCAAAAGGGGTTGGGTAGCACTGAAGCTTTCTTT.

The rearrangement links TRBV7-2 to TRBJ2-5; D possibly corresponds to TRBD1 (5 bases). There are 15 residues in the CDR3. Germline values: CDR1 SGHTA, CDR2 FQGNSA. Trimming pared 1 base from V and 1 base from J, leaving 10 bases between. The CDR3 nucleotides are TGTGCCAGCAGCTTAGTGACAGCTACCCAAGAGACCCAGTACTTC. Its protein product is CASSLVTATQETQYF.

This clonotype was seen at least ten times. This chain uses TRBV6-5 with TRBJ2-1, with 11 nucleotides matching TRBD2. Unmatched junction bases numbered 8, after V lost 2 bases and J lost 8 bases. The CDR3 totals 16 residues. Germline-derived CDR1 and CDR2 are MNHEY and SVGAGI. The CDR3 sequence: CASSYRPSGGMDEQFF. The CDR3 DNA sequence: TGTGCCAGCAGTTACCGCCCTAGCGGGGGGATGGATGAGCAGTTCTTC.

This clonotype was detected a few times. The chain joins TRBV11-1 to TRBJ2-5; a possible D gene is TRBD2 (5 bases). CDR1 is SGHAT and CDR2 is FQDESV in the germline V gene (reference sequence). Trimming took 7 bases from V and 5 from J, leaving 11 bases between them. CDR3 length equals 12 residues. The CDR3, as DNA: TGTGCCAGCACGGGGATGGAGGAGACCCAGTACTTC. It translates to CASTGMEETQYF.

This clonotype has only a few counts. V is TRBV7-9 and J is TRBJ1-2; D remains unclear. The CDR3 has 13 amino acids. Trimming took 2 bases from V and 7 from J, leaving 11 bases between them. Germline lookup yields CDR1 SEHNR and CDR2 FQNEAQ (reference sequence). The CDR3, as DNA: TGTGCCAGCAGCTTATTGGGATCGGCTGGCTACACCTTC. The encoded protein is CASSLLGSAGYTF.

This clonotype was picked up many times. V is TRBV7-2 and J is TRBJ2-3; D is undetermined. Germline loops: CDR1 SGHTA, CDR2 FQGNSA. The CDR3 consists of 13 residues. The V end lost 1 base, the J end lost 3 bases, and 5 bases lay between the germline ends. The CDR3 coding sequence is TGTGCCAGCAGCTTAGTGGAAACAGATACGCAGTATTTT. Its protein product is CASSLVETDTQYF.